Below, 18 T cell receptor beta chains from the same sample are listed, as sequenced in a study of CD8+ T cells in alopecia areata (dated by TCRdb to 2016 to 2019). The label giving this sample's time point can be read as: baseline before oral tofacitinib. Receptors were amplified or captured by the immunoSEQ multiplex PCR assay. To provide template for TCR sequencing, every sample had RNA extracted and reverse transcribed into cDNA. Not all clones reach the TCRdb copy of this immuneACCESS table, which keeps in-frame sequences only. Checked studies attribute under half of the gap to unresolved V genes and leave the rest unexplained. In this sample the table shows 150,000 to 200,000 clones, around 71% of which occur a single time. Around 10% of the sample is held by the ten biggest clonotypes. This specimen consisted of CD8+ T cells sorted from blood, obtained at week 0. Receptors were obtained from a human donor with alopecia areata.

The V call is TRBV30, the J call TRBJ1-1; D call uncertain. CDR1 and CDR2 from the germline V gene are GTSNPN and SVGIG (reference sequence). This CDR3 has 14 amino acids. Trimming removed 8 bases from V and 0 bases from J, with 16 bases in between. The CDR3: CALDVFGVNTEAFF. The CDR3 nucleotides read TGTGCCCTGGACGTGTTCGGGGTGAACACTGAAGCTTTCTTT.

The chain carries TRBV7-9 and TRBJ1-1; 9 positions agree with TRBD1. CDR3 size: 14 residues. The V gene end was trimmed by 5 bases and the J gene end by 5 bases; junction bases not matched to a gene: 6. Germline CDR1 and CDR2: SEHNR and FQNEAQ (reference sequence). CDR3 sequence reads: CASSPGTGTTEAFF. The CDR3 nucleotides are TGTGCCAGCAGCCCAGGGACAGGGACGACTGAAGCTTTCTTT.

This CDR3 is CASSSATGVNSPLHF. CDR3 coding DNA: TGTGCCAGCAGCTCTGCGACAGGGGTGAATTCACCCCTCCACTTT. The chain recombines TRBV13 with TRBJ1-6; TRBD1 aligns across 8 bases. Germline loops: CDR1 PRHDT, CDR2 FYEKMQ (reference sequence). V shed 4 bases, J shed 7 bases, and the junction held 6 bases outside the gene matches. This CDR3 comprises 15 residues.

The chain has TRBV27 and TRBJ1-2; D remains unclear. This CDR3 is built from 13 residues. The V gene's germline CDR1 is MNHEY and CDR2 SMNVEV (reference sequence). V dropped 0 bases and J dropped 4 bases, with 6 bases sitting between them. The CDR3 DNA reads TGTGCCAGCAGTTTATCCCTGAGCTATGGCTACACCTTC. The encoded protein is CASSLSLSYGYTF.

This clone has only a few counts. This sequence joins TRBV23-1 and TRBJ1-6, with TRBD1 identical over 9 bases. Being an ORF, TRBV23-1 has a function that is uncertain. CDR3 length: 15 residues. Germline trimming cut 1 base from V and 9 bases from J; bases unmatched to any gene: 4. The CDR3 sequence is CASSQFTGGASPLHF. The CDR3, as DNA: TGCGCCAGCAGTCAATTCACAGGGGGCGCTTCACCCCTCCACTTT.

This chain joins TRBV4-1 and TRBJ2-5, with TRBD2 as a possible D gene (5 bases). The V and J ends lost 4 bases and 5 bases respectively, with 8 bases between them. This CDR3 is built from 12 residues. Germline CDR1 is MGHRA and CDR2 is YSYEKL. For the CDR3, the DNA is TGCGCCAGCAGCCTCAGAGGGGAGACCCAGTACTTC. This codes for CASSLRGETQYF.

V and J are TRBV30 and TRBJ1-5, with 7 bases identical to TRBD1. This CDR3 has 13 residues. V was pared by 5 bases and J by 4 bases, with 5 bases of the junction left unmatched. Germline V CDR1 and CDR2: GTSNPN, SVGIG (reference sequence). The CDR3 region has the DNA TGTGCCTGGGGACAGGCACTAAATCAGCCCCAGCATTTT. This translates into CAWGQALNQPQHF. Full variable domain (missing parts from reference TRBV30 and TRBJ1-5): SQTIHQWPATLVQPVGSPLSLECTVEGTSNPNLYWYRQAAGRGLQLLFYSVGIGQISSEVPQNLSASRPQDRQFILSSKKLLLSDSGFYLCAWGQALNQPQHFGDGTRLSIL.

This chain uses TRBV15 with TRBJ1-4; tentatively, D is TRBD1 (6 bases). Trimming removed 0 bases at V and 0 bases at J, with 8 bases between. CDR1 and CDR2 from the germline V gene are LNHNV and YYDKDF (reference sequence). This CDR3 has 16 residues. For the CDR3, the DNA is TGTGCCACCAGCAGAGACCCAGGGGCAACTAATGAAAAACTGTTTTTT. It translates to CATSRDPGATNEKLFF.

V is TRBV11-2 and J is TRBJ2-5; 11 bases line up with TRBD2. Germline V gene sequence: CDR1 SGHAT, CDR2 FQNNGV. J was trimmed by 5 bases and V by 3 bases; bases with no gene match: 5. The CDR3 has 15 amino acids. The CDR3 protein is CASSFLAGGPETQYF. The CDR3 DNA follows: TGTGCCAGCAGCTTTTTAGCGGGGGGGCCTGAGACCCAGTACTTC.

The CDR3 reads CAWSVGQGPTSPLHF. In nucleotides, the CDR3 is TGTGCCTGGAGTGTGGGACAGGGCCCTACTTCACCCCTCCACTTT. This chain links TRBV30 with TRBJ1-6, with 9 bases identical to TRBD1. The CDR3 has 15 amino acids. CDR1 is GTSNPN, CDR2 SVGIG, per germline (reference sequence). The V and J ends lost 0 bases and 9 bases, in that order; junction bases with no gene match: 6.

The chain combines TRBV30 with TRBJ2-1; 16 bases map to TRBD2. V lost 8 bases, J lost 9 bases, and 4 bases stayed unmatched. The germline gives CDR1 GTSNPN, CDR2 SVGIG (reference sequence). The CDR3 covers 13 residues. This CDR3 is CAGGTSGGGEQFF. The CDR3 bases are TGTGCCGGAGGGACTAGCGGGGGGGGTGAGCAGTTCTTC.

The rearrangement uses TRBV9 and TRBJ1-2; no clear D. The CDR3 covers 14 residues. Germline V lookup: CDR1 SGDLS, CDR2 YYNGEE. Trimming took off 3 bases at V and 1 base at J, with 10 bases between the two ends. The DNA of the CDR3 is TGTGCCAGCAGCGGCGGACGGGATAACTATGGCTACACCTTC. Translating it yields CASSGGRDNYGYTF.

This clone was recorded a few times. This chain links TRBV15 with TRBJ1-1, with unresolved D. Trimming left V 1 base short and J 8 bases short, with 8 bases between. Germline V gene sequence: CDR1 LNHNV, CDR2 YYDKDF (reference sequence). This CDR3 spans 12 amino acids. The CDR3 region has the DNA TGTGCCACCAGCAGAGGACGGGAAGAAGCTTTCTTT. Its translation: CATSRGREEAFF.

This clone was counted only a few times. This chain uses TRBV6-1 with TRBJ2-2; D ambiguous. V was cut by 4 bases and J by 2 bases, with 5 bases left in between. The V gene's germline CDR1 is MNHNS and CDR2 SASEGT. The CDR3 contains 13 residues. The CDR3 protein is CASSVKNTGELFF. The DNA for the CDR3 is TGTGCCAGCAGTGTTAAAAACACCGGGGAGCTGTTTTTT.

The J gene is TRBJ2-6, the V gene TRBV2; 7 positions agree with TRBD1. This CDR3 is 14 amino acids long. CDR1 SNHLY and CDR2 FYNNEI come from the germline V gene. V gave up 6 bases and J gave up 4 bases; unmatched junction bases: 3. Here the CDR3 DNA reads TGTGCCAGCAGAACAGGGGCCGGGGCCAACGTCCTGACTTTC. It encodes CASRTGAGANVLTF. Full variable domain (remainder filled in from reference TRBV2 and TRBJ2-6): EPEVTQTPSHQVTQMGQEVILRCVPISNHLYFYWYRQILGQKVEFLVSFYNNEISEKSEIFDDQFSVERPDGSNFTLKIRSTKLEDSAMYFCASRTGAGANVLTFGAGSRLTVL.

The rearrangement links TRBV4-2 to TRBJ2-7, with TRBD1 matching 8 bases. The CDR3 sequence is 16 residues long. The junction had 8 bases not matched to a gene; V was cut back by 3 bases and J by 1 base. The germline CDR1 and CDR2 sequences are LGHNA and YNFKEQ. CDR3 DNA: TGTGCCAGCAGCCAGGAGGGACAGGTCCCTTCCTACGAGCAGTACTTC. It is translated as CASSQEGQVPSYEQYF.

The rearrangement uses TRBV13 and TRBJ2-3; TRBD2 is a possible D gene (6 bases). The length of the CDR3 is 17 residues. With 4 bases removed from V and 0 bases from J, the gap between germline ends came to 17 bases. Germline V gene data show CDR1 as PRHDT and CDR2 as FYEKMQ (reference sequence). The CDR3 DNA follows: TGTGCCAGCAGCTCTACCCGGGACTCCTCTAGCACAGATACGCAGTATTTT. This sequence encodes CASSSTRDSSSTDTQYF.

This clone is a singleton in its sample. The gene calls are TRBV5-1 and TRBJ2-3, with D unclear. Germline assignment: CDR1 SGHRS and CDR2 YFSETQ. This CDR3 spans 11 amino acids. Trimming took 6 bases from V and 3 from J, leaving 5 bases between them. Here the CDR3 reads CASKVTDTQYF. Written as DNA, the CDR3 is TGCGCCAGCAAGGTTACAGATACGCAGTATTTT.